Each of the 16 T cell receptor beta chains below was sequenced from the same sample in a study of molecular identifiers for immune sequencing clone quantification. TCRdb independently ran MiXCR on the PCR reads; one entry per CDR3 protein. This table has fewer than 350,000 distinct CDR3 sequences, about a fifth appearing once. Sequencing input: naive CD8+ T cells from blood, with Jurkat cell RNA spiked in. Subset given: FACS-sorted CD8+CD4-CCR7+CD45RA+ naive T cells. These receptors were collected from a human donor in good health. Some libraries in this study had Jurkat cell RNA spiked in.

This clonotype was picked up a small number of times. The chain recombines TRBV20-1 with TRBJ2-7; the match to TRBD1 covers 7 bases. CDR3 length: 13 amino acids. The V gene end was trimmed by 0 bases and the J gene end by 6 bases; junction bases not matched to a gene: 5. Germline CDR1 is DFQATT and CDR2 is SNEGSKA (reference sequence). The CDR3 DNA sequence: TGCAGTGCTAGAGACTCAGACAGGGTCGAGCAGTACTTC. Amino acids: CSARDSDRVEQYF.

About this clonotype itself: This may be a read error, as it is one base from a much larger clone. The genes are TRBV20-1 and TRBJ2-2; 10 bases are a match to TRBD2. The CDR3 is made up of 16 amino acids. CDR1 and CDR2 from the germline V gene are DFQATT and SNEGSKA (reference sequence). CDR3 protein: CGARPSGRENTGELFF. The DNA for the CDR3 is TGCGGTGCTAGACCCAGCGGGAGGGAGAACACCGGGGAGCTGTTTTTT.

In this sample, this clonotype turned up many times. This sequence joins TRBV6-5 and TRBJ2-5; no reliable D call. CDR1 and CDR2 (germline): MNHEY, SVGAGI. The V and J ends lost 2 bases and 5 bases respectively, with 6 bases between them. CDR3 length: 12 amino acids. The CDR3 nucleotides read TGTGCCAGCAGTTACGGTTTGGAGACCCAGTACTTC. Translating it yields CASSYGLETQYF.

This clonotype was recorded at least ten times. CDR3 sequence (DNA): TGTGCCAGCAGTTTAGTGACAGGCCACCTTGAAGCTTTCTTT. Encoded protein: CASSLVTGHLEAFF. The chain links TRBV27 to TRBJ1-1; D perhaps matches TRBD1 (6 bases). CDR3 length: 14 amino acids. The germline V gene has CDR1 MNHEY and CDR2 SMNVEV (reference sequence). Trimming left V 2 bases short and J 7 bases short, with 14 bases between.

CDR3 amino acids: CASSSVGRSYEQYF. For the CDR3, the DNA is TGCGCCAGCAGCTCCGTTGGCAGATCCTACGAGCAGTACTTC. The gene calls are TRBV4-3 and TRBJ2-7; D remains ambiguous. V lost 5 bases and J lost 1, with 12 bases in between. Germline V lookup: CDR1 LGHNA, CDR2 YSLEER. This CDR3 region has 14 residues.

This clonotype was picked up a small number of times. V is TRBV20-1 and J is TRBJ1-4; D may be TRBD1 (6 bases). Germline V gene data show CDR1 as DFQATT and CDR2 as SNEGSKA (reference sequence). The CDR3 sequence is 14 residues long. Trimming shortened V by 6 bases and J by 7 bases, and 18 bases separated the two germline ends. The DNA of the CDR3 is TGCAGTGCGGAACCCCGGGGGGCGACTGAAAAACTGTTTTTT. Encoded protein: CSAEPRGATEKLFF.

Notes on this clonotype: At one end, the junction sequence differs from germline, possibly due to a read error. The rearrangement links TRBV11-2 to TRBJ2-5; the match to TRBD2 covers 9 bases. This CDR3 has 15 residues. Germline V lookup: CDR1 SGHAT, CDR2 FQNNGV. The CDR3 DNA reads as TGTGCCAGCAGCCTAGAAGGGACTAGCAGAGAGACCCAGTACTTC. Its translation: CASSLEGTSRETQYF.

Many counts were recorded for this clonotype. The CDR3 loop reads CATSDLLAGEQFF. The DNA of the CDR3 is TGTGCCACCAGTGATTTGCTAGCTGGTGAGCAGTTCTTC. V is TRBV24-1 and J is TRBJ2-1, with D perhaps matching TRBD2 (5 bases). Germline values: CDR1 KGHDR, CDR2 SFDVKD. The CDR3 runs to 13 residues. V lost 0 bases, J lost 9 bases, and 8 bases lay in between.

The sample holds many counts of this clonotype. This CDR3 reads CASSRYSNQPQHF. DNA for the CDR3: TGTGCCAGCAGTCGTTATAGCAATCAGCCCCAGCATTTT. The rearrangement joins TRBV6-6 to TRBJ1-5; D is undetermined. CDR1 and CDR2 from the germline V gene are MNHNY and SVGAGI (reference sequence). Trimming cost V 5 bases and J 0 bases, with 5 bases left between them. This CDR3 is built from 13 residues.

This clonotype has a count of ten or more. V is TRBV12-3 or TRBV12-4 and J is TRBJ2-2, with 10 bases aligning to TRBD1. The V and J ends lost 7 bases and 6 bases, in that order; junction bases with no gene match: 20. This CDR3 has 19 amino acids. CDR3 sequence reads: CASKPRMTGGPPGAGELFF. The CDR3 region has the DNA TGTGCCAGCAAACCTCGTATGACAGGGGGCCCTCCCGGGGCCGGGGAGCTGTTTTTT.

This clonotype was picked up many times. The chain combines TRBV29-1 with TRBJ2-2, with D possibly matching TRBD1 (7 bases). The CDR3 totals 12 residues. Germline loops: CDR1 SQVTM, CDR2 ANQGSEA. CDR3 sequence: CAGQTNTGELFF. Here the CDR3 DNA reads TGCGCGGGACAGACGAACACCGGGGAGCTGTTTTTT.

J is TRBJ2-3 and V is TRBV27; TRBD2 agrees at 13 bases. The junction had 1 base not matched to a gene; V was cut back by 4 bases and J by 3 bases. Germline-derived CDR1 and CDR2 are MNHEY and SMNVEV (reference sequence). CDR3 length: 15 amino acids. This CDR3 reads CASSWGLAGTDTQYF. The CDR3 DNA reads TGTGCCAGCAGTTGGGGACTAGCGGGAACAGATACGCAGTATTTT.

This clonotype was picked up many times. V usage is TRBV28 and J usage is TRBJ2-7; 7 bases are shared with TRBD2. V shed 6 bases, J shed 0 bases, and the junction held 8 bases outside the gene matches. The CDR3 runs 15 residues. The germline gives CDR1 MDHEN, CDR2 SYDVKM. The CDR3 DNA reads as TGTGCCAGCAGCTTAGATCGGGACTACTCCTACGAGCAGTACTTC. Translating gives CASSLDRDYSYEQYF.

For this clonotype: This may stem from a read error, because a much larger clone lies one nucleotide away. The DNA of the CDR3 is TGTGCCAGCGGTTTCGACCCCGGGACAGGGGGCGAAGAGACCCAGTACTTC. This sequence encodes CASGFDPGTGGEETQYF. This rearrangement joins TRBV28 to TRBJ2-5; TRBD1 aligns across 12 bases. This CDR3 has 17 residues. Germline V CDR1 and CDR2: MDHEN, SYDVKM.

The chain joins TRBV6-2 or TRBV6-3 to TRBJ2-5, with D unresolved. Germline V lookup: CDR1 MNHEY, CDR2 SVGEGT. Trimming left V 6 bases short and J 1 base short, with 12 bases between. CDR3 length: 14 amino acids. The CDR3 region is CASSPPSRQETQYF. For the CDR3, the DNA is TGTGCCAGCAGCCCCCCGAGCCGCCAAGAGACCCAGTACTTC.

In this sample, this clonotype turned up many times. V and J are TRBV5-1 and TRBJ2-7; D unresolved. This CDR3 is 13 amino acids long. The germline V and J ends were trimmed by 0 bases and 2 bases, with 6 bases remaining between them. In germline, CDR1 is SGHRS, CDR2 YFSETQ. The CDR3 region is CASSLARAYEQYF. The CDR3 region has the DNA TGCGCCAGCAGCTTGGCACGCGCCTACGAGCAGTACTTC.